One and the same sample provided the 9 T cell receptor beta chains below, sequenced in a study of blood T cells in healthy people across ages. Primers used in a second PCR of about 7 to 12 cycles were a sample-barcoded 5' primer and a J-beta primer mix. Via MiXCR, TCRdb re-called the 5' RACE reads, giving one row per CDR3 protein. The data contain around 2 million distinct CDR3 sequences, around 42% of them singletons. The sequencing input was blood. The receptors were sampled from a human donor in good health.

The CDR3 loop reads CASSPQVFSYNEQFF. CDR3 nucleotide sequence: TGTGCCAGCAGCCCACAGGTTTTTTCCTACAATGAGCAGTTCTTC. V is TRBV7-2 and J is TRBJ2-1; weak D call: TRBD1 (5 bases). This CDR3 comprises 15 residues. CDR1 is SGHTA, CDR2 FQGNSA, per germline. V was shortened by 5 bases and J by 1 base, with 12 bases between the two germline ends.

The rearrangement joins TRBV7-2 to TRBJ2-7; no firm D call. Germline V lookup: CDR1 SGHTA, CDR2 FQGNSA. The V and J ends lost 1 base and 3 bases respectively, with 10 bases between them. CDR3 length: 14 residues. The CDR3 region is CASSLGSVNYEQYF. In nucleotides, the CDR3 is TGTGCCAGCAGCTTAGGGTCCGTGAACTACGAGCAGTACTTC.

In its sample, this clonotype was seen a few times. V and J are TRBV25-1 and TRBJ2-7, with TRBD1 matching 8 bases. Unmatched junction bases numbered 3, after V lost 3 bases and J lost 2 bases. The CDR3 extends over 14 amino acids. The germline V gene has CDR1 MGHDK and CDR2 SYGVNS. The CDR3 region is CASSDGQGTYEQYF. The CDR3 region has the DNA TGTGCCAGCAGTGATGGACAGGGTACCTACGAGCAGTACTTC.

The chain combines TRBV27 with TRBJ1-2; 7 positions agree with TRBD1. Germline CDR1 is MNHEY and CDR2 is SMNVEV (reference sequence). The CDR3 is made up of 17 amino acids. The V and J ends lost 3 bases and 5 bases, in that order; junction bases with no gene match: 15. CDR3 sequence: CASSFSHGTDTSYGYTF. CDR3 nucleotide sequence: TGTGCCAGCAGTTTCTCGCACGGGACAGATACCAGTTATGGCTACACCTTC.

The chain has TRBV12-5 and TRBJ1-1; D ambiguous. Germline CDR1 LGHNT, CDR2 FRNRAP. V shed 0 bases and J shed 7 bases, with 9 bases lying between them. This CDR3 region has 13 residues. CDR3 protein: CASGLVPGLEAFF. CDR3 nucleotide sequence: TGTGCTAGTGGTTTGGTACCCGGACTTGAAGCTTTCTTT.

The CDR3 loop is CASSNRGQEQYF. The CDR3 nucleotides read TGTGCCAGCAGTAACAGGGGGCAGGAGCAGTACTTC. The chain combines TRBV12-3 or TRBV12-4 with TRBJ2-7, with 9 positions matching TRBD1. The junction had 3 bases not matched to a gene; V was cut back by 5 bases and J by 7 bases. CDR3 length equals 12 residues.

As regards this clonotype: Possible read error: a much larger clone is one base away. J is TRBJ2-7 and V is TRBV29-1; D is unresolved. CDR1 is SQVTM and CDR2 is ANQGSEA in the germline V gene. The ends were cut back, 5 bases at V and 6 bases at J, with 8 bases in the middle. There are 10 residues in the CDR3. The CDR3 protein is CSVLCVEQYF. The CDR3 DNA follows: TGCAGCGTTCTGTGTGTCGAGCAGTACTTC.

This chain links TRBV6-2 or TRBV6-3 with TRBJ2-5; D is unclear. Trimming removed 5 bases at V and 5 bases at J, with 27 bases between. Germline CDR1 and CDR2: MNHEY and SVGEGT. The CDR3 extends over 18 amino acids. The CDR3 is CASSPQITDTGFEETQYF. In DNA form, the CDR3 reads TGTGCCAGCAGTCCACAAATCACCGATACGGGCTTCGAGGAGACCCAGTACTTC.

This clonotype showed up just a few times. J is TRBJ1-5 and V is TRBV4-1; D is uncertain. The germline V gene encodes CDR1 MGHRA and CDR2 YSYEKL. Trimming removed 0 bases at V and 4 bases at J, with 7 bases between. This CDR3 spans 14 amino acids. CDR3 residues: CASSQDLVNQPQHF. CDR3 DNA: TGCGCCAGCAGCCAAGATCTGGTGAATCAGCCCCAGCATTTT.